This T cell receptor beta chain was recorded in a study of T cell clones after liver transplantation. Study-wide background: In this trial, immunosuppression withdrawal was attempted within 2 years of liver transplant. Subjects received no induction therapy and standard immunosuppression until randomization at 12-24 months post-transplant.

Unstimulated PBMCs were sorted into CD3+CD4+ and CD3+CD8+ populations. The CDR3 is 18 residues long. J gave up 4 bases and V 4 bases, and 14 bases lay outside the gene matches. Germline-derived CDR1 and CDR2 are SGHRS and YFSETQ. Only in-frame clones appear in the TCRdb table, and some are missing; sequencing was by immunoSEQ multiplex PCR. The sample yields more than 70,000 clones, roughly 83% seen once. The material sequenced was CD4+ T cells from blood, taken at the 22-month timepoint. The chain has TRBV5-1 and TRBJ2-5; TRBD2 matches 12 bases. The receptor was isolated from a human patient who received a liver transplant. Some T cells may arise from the graft donor. The CDR3, as DNA: TGCGCCAGCAGCACCGGACGACTAGCGGGAGTATCGGGAGAGACCCAGTACTTC. Translated, it gives CASSTGRLAGVSGETQYF.